In this sample, the clone carrying this T cell receptor (beta chain) turned up many times. Antigen: not known. The ends were cut back, 1 base at V and 1 base at J, with 8 bases in the middle. The V gene's germline CDR1 is SGHRS and CDR2 YFSETQ. The CDR3 has 14 amino acids. The library attached unique molecular identifiers to individual cDNA molecules. Source study methods: 100,000 or so TCRs per sample was the median, with a range of about 23,224 to 750,000. One entry per CDR3 protein results from TCRdb running MiXCR on the RACE reads. TCRdb's processing, not the authors' own work, is the source of the V and J calls. The table has fewer than 40,000 distinct CDR3 sequences, approximately 5.5% seen once; the top ten hold 13%. Time point here: healthy volunteer bleed at 6 weeks. Extraction yielded total RNA from whole blood (unfractionated). This record comes from a study of human T cells and chemical hapten exposure.

Study observations and caveats: The number of TCRs over 1 in 1000 frequency stayed unchanged after DPC.

The sequencing sample was made of whole blood. This clonotype was sampled from a human donor in good health. Some clones in this sample may be carry-over from other donors' samples. The chain joins TRBV5-1 to TRBJ2-5; TRBD1 might be the D (6 bases). The CDR3, as DNA: TGCGCCAGCAGCTTGAGAGGGGGCCAAGAGACCCAGTACTTC. Protein sequence: CASSLRGGQETQYF.